These 32 T cell receptor beta chains were sequenced from one sample in a study of beta chain features in type 1 diabetes. Findings and caveats of the study: Shortening of TCRB CDR3s, moderate but significant, appeared in all four CD4+ subsets of Type 1 diabetes patients.

The sequenced template was cDNA made from the entire isolated RNA. This table comes from immunoSEQ multiplex PCR, and its TCRdb copy is limited to in-frame clones, with some not included. The repertoire holds about 640,000 clones, with roughly 12% as singletons. These receptors have no identified antigens. The sample comprised naive CD4+ T cells from blood. The receptor set was obtained from a man aged 25 to 40 with type 1 diabetes.

This clone was seen only a few times. V gene TRBV15 combines with J gene TRBJ1-3; D ambiguous. This CDR3 spans 13 amino acids. CDR1 LNHNV and CDR2 YYDKDF come from the germline V gene (reference sequence). Trimming removed 5 bases from V and 4 bases from J, with 9 bases in between. This CDR3 reads CATSAGSGNTIYF. The CDR3 DNA reads as TGTGCCACCAGCGCTGGTAGCGGAAACACCATATATTTT.

The chain combines TRBV29-1 with TRBJ1-1; a weak D match, TRBD1 (5 bases). Looked up from germline, CDR1 is SQVTM and CDR2 is ANQGSEA. Trimming took off 8 bases at V and 0 bases at J, with 13 bases between the two ends. This CDR3 comprises 13 residues. CDR3 nucleotides: TGCAGCTCCCGGACAACTATGAACACTGAAGCTTTCTTT. Protein product: CSSRTTMNTEAFF.

The chain uses TRBV30 and TRBJ1-5; no clear D. Trimming stripped 2 bases from V and 1 base from J, with 6 bases between. Germline V gives CDR1 GTSNPN, CDR2 SVGIG (reference sequence). The CDR3 contains 13 residues. The DNA of the CDR3 is TGTGCCTGGAGTCGAAAGAGCAATCAGCCCCAGCATTTT. Protein sequence: CAWSRKSNQPQHF.

The table lists this clone with a few counts. V usage is TRBV5-1 and J usage is TRBJ2-5; D is uncertain. The CDR3 consists of 11 residues. The germline gives CDR1 SGHRS, CDR2 YFSETQ. V was shortened by 4 bases and J by 3 bases, with 4 bases between the two germline ends. The CDR3 DNA sequence: TGCGCCAGCAGCGCCAAAGAGACCCAGTACTTC. Amino acid sequence: CASSAKETQYF.

This clone came up a few times. The chain recombines TRBV28 with TRBJ1-5; no definite D call. With 4 bases removed from V and 4 bases from J, the gap between germline ends came to 14 bases. The CDR3 is 15 residues long. In germline, CDR1 is MDHEN, CDR2 SYDVKM. CDR3 sequence (DNA): TGTGCCAGCAGTTCGGCAGGAGGAGGGAATCAGCCCCAGCATTTT. Amino acids: CASSSAGGGNQPQHF.

The sample holds a few counts of this clone. The V gene is TRBV11-2, the J gene TRBJ1-3; D is unclear. The CDR3 length is 16 residues. The V end was cut by 4 bases, the J end by 4 bases, with 17 bases between. CDR1 SGHAT and CDR2 FQNNGV come from the germline V gene. The CDR3 bases are TGTGCCAGCAGCTCAGTTCCCCTTTCTAGCGGAAACACCATATATTTT. It codes for CASSSVPLSSGNTIYF.

The gene calls are TRBV4-2 and TRBJ1-4; a possible D gene is TRBD1 (6 bases). This CDR3 comprises 16 residues. Per the germline V gene, CDR1 is LGHNA and CDR2 is YNFKEQ. With 0 bases removed from V and 5 bases from J, the gap between germline ends came to 13 bases. The CDR3 protein is CASSQDQAQGNEKLFF. CDR3 DNA sequence: TGTGCCAGCAGCCAAGATCAAGCACAGGGAAATGAAAAACTGTTTTTT.

The V and J genes are TRBV10-3 and TRBJ1-1; D unresolved. V dropped 11 bases and J dropped 0 bases, with 16 bases sitting between them. Germline V CDR1 and CDR2: ENHRY, SYGVKD. The CDR3 extends over 14 amino acids. For the CDR3, the DNA is TGTGCCTCAAGGCAGGACCTCATGAACACTGAAGCTTTCTTT. Amino acid sequence: CASRQDLMNTEAFF.

This clone was recorded once. V gene TRBV5-6 combines with J gene TRBJ2-1, with 8 nucleotides matching TRBD1. Germline CDR1 and CDR2: SGHDT and YYEEEE. There are 14 residues in the CDR3. V trimming: 3 bases; J trimming: 7 bases; junction bases outside the gene matches: 6. The CDR3, as DNA: TGTGCCAGCAGCTCACGACAGGGGAGGAATGAGCAGTTCTTC. Amino acid sequence: CASSSRQGRNEQFF.

This chain connects TRBV6-1 to TRBJ2-7; 8 nucleotides line up with TRBD1. The length of the CDR3 is 14 residues. CDR1 and CDR2 from the germline V gene are MNHNS and SASEGT. V dropped 4 bases and J dropped 0; count of bases not matched to a gene: 2. The CDR3 here is CASSGQGYSYEQYF. The CDR3 bases are TGTGCCAGCAGTGGACAGGGGTACTCCTACGAGCAGTACTTC.

This clone was seen more than once but under ten times. The chain recombines TRBV6-1 with TRBJ1-5; D might be TRBD1 (5 bases). Germline-derived CDR1 and CDR2 are MNHNS and SASEGT. V was cut by 5 bases and J by 5 bases, with 7 bases left in between. CDR3 size: 12 residues. The CDR3 DNA sequence: TGTGCCAGCAGTCCACAGGATCAGCCCCAGCATTTT. Translation: CASSPQDQPQHF.

This clone has more than one count but fewer than ten. The chain joins TRBV13 to TRBJ1-2, with TRBD1 matching 9 bases. The junction had 8 bases not matched to a gene; V was cut back by 5 bases and J by 7 bases. The CDR3 is 14 residues long. Germline V CDR1 and CDR2: PRHDT, FYEKMQ (reference sequence). CDR3 sequence reads: CASSLNRGLGGYTF. The DNA of the CDR3 is TGTGCCAGCAGCCTCAACAGGGGGCTGGGTGGCTACACCTTC.

This rearrangement joins TRBV5-1 to TRBJ2-3; 10 bases align to TRBD2. The V segment lost 2 bases and the J segment 2 bases; nucleotides outside the gene matches: 11. Germline lookup yields CDR1 SGHRS and CDR2 YFSETQ. CDR3 length: 18 amino acids. The CDR3 coding sequence is TGCGCCAGCAGCTTATACCTTCGGACTAGCGGCCTCACAGATACGCAGTATTTT. It codes for CASSLYLRTSGLTDTQYF.

The CDR3 region has the DNA TGTGCCAGCAGTGATGGGAGAAACAATGAGCAGTTCTTC. It translates to CASSDGRNNEQFF. The V call is TRBV6-4, the J call TRBJ2-1; a possible D gene is TRBD2 (5 bases). V was pared by 3 bases and J by 5 bases, with 8 bases between. The CDR3 totals 13 residues. Germline values: CDR1 MRHNA, CDR2 SNTAGT.

There are a few counts of this clone. The chain is built from TRBV19 and TRBJ1-2; D is unresolved. V was trimmed by 5 bases and J by 5 bases, leaving 9 bases between them. Per germline, CDR1 LNHDA and CDR2 SQIVND (reference sequence). CDR3 length equals 12 residues. CDR3 in amino acids: CASSPRGYGYTF. The CDR3 bases are TGTGCCAGTAGTCCCCGGGGATATGGCTACACCTTC.

The V gene is TRBV27, the J gene TRBJ1-6; 10 bases are a match to TRBD1. Per germline, CDR1 MNHEY and CDR2 SMNVEV (reference sequence). V shed 7 bases, J shed 4 bases, and the junction held 13 bases outside the gene matches. This CDR3 spans 18 amino acids. The CDR3 region is CASTPTGGYGDYNSPLHF. In nucleotides, the CDR3 is TGTGCCAGCACCCCGACAGGGGGCTACGGCGATTATAATTCACCCCTCCACTTT.

The chain is built from TRBV5-1 and TRBJ2-3; a possible D gene is TRBD2 (6 bases). The germline V gene encodes CDR1 SGHRS and CDR2 YFSETQ. The CDR3 length is 15 residues. Trimming left V 1 base short and J 2 bases short, with 11 bases between. The CDR3 loop reads CASSLTGLDTDTQYF. CDR3 sequence (DNA): TGCGCCAGCAGCTTGACGGGACTCGACACAGATACGCAGTATTTT.

This clone has more than one count but fewer than ten. The rearrangement links TRBV5-4 to TRBJ1-2; D remains ambiguous. The length of the CDR3 is 13 residues. Germline V gives CDR1 SGHNT, CDR2 YYREEE (reference sequence). V shed 0 bases and J shed 4 bases, with 7 bases lying between them. The CDR3 DNA reads TGTGCCAGCAGCTTGGAACAGATCTATGGCTACACCTTC. Residues: CASSLEQIYGYTF.

The J gene is TRBJ1-2, the V gene TRBV25-1, with TRBD1 matching over 7 bases. Germline lookup yields CDR1 MGHDK and CDR2 SYGVNS. V was pared by 3 bases and J by 9 bases, with 13 bases of the junction left unmatched. The CDR3 totals 15 residues. CDR3 DNA sequence: TGTGCCAGCAGTGACTCCCAGGGGGTTGGTGGGAGCTACACCTTC. It specifies CASSDSQGVGGSYTF.

This clone showed up just a few times. The chain combines TRBV14 with TRBJ2-1; 15 bases are shared with TRBD2. The CDR3 loop spans 21 amino acids. The junction had 10 bases not matched to a gene; V was cut back by 0 bases and J by 1 base. Germline-derived CDR1 and CDR2 are SGHDN and FVKESK. The CDR3 sequence is CASSQDTGLAGGLVSYNEQFF. CDR3 nucleotides: TGTGCCAGCAGCCAAGATACAGGACTAGCGGGGGGGCTTGTGTCCTACAATGAGCAGTTCTTC.

The rearrangement joins TRBV29-1 to TRBJ1-2; TRBD1 is a possible D gene (5 bases). Germline V lookup: CDR1 SQVTM, CDR2 ANQGSEA. The CDR3 has 14 residues. Trimming left V 6 bases short and J 0 bases short, with 14 bases between. CDR3 nucleotides: TGCAGCGTGGCCGGGACCGGAGCTAACTATGGCTACACCTTC. It codes for CSVAGTGANYGYTF.

This clone was detected only a few times. The V call is TRBV29-1, the J call TRBJ2-3; perhaps D is TRBD1 or TRBD2 (5 bases each). Germline CDR1 is SQVTM and CDR2 is ANQGSEA. V was pared by 3 bases and J by 1 base, with 8 bases between. The CDR3 has 13 amino acids. This chain's CDR3 is CSVDRDGTDTQYF. In DNA form, the CDR3 reads TGCAGCGTTGACAGGGACGGCACAGATACGCAGTATTTT.

This clone came up a few times. The V gene is TRBV7-9, the J gene TRBJ2-5; possibly TRBD1 for D (6 bases). The CDR3 sequence is 16 residues long. V lost 2 bases to trimming and J lost 5 bases, with 18 bases between them. The germline gives CDR1 SEHNR, CDR2 FQNEAQ (reference sequence). The CDR3 loop is CASSLLGAQVVETQYF. CDR3 in DNA: TGTGCCAGCAGCTTACTGGGGGCGCAGGTTGTGGAGACCCAGTACTTC. The variable domain in full, completed from reference TRBV7-9 and TRBJ2-5, reads DTGVSQNPRHKITKRGQNVTFRCDPISEHNRLYWYRQTLGQGPEFLTYFQNEAQLEKSRLLSDRFSAERPKGSFSTLEIQRTEQGDSAMYLCASSLLGAQVVETQYFGPGTRLLVL.

This chain links TRBV6-5 with TRBJ1-1, with TRBD1 matching 8 bases. This CDR3 spans 15 amino acids. Looked up from germline, CDR1 is MNHEY and CDR2 is SVGAGI. J gave up 4 bases and V 6 bases, and 10 bases lay outside the gene matches. The CDR3 spells CASRTYGTGGTEAFF. CDR3 nucleotide sequence: TGTGCCAGCAGGACTTACGGAACAGGGGGCACTGAAGCTTTCTTT.

This clone was picked up a small number of times. The chain recombines TRBV28 with TRBJ2-2; 7 nucleotides line up with TRBD2. This CDR3 is 15 amino acids long. The V and J ends lost 5 bases and 5 bases, in that order; junction bases with no gene match: 8. The germline V gene encodes CDR1 MDHEN and CDR2 SYDVKM. This chain's CDR3 is CASSHASGGTGELFF. In DNA, the CDR3 is TGTGCCAGCAGTCACGCTAGCGGAGGTACCGGGGAGCTGTTTTTT. Full variable domain (missing parts from reference TRBV28 and TRBJ2-2): DVKVTQSSRYLVKRTGEKVFLECVQDMDHENMFWYRQDPGLGLRLIYFSYDVKMKEKGDIPEGYSVSREKKERFSLILESASTNQTSMYLCASSHASGGTGELFFGEGSRLTVL.

The chain carries TRBV9 and TRBJ1-6; 10 positions agree with TRBD1. J was trimmed by 7 bases and V by 0 bases; bases with no gene match: 4. Per germline, CDR1 SGDLS and CDR2 YYNGEE. The length of the CDR3 is 16 residues. The CDR3 bases are TGTGCCAGCAGCGTAGCTCAGGGACAGGGGAATTCACCCCTCCACTTT. Encoded protein: CASSVAQGQGNSPLHF. Combining the CDR3 with reference TRBV9 and TRBJ1-6 gives the whole variable domain DSGVTQTPKHLITATGQRVTLRCSPRSGDLSVYWYQQSLDQGLQFLIQYYNGEERAKGNILERFSAQQFPDLHSELNLSSLELGDSALYFCASSVAQGQGNSPLHFGNGTRLTVT.

This clone has only a few counts. This chain connects TRBV5-1 to TRBJ1-2; TRBD1 is a possible D gene (6 bases). The CDR3 has 15 residues. Germline-derived CDR1 and CDR2 are SGHRS and YFSETQ. Trimming left V 4 bases short and J 1 base short, with 14 bases between. The CDR3 sequence is CASSPTGTFNYGYTF. DNA of the CDR3: TGCGCCAGCAGCCCTACAGGGACCTTTAACTATGGCTACACCTTC.

The chain employs TRBV5-4 and TRBJ2-6, with 7 nucleotides matching TRBD1. The CDR3 has 17 amino acids. V gave up 5 bases and J gave up 6 bases; unmatched junction bases: 14. Looked up from germline, CDR1 is SGHNT and CDR2 is YYREEE (reference sequence). The CDR3 DNA follows: TGTGCCAGCAGATGGGGTGGGACAGACCTCTTGGCCAACGTCCTGACTTTC. It yields the protein CASRWGGTDLLANVLTF.

This clone was detected only a few times. This chain uses TRBV6-6 with TRBJ1-1; 8 bases are a match to TRBD1. Trimming removed 6 bases from V and 0 bases from J; junction bases left unmatched: 3. This CDR3 spans 14 amino acids. CDR1 MNHNY and CDR2 SVGAGI come from the germline V gene (reference sequence). CDR3 region: CASRGTGLNTEAFF. DNA for the CDR3: TGTGCCAGCAGGGGGACAGGCCTGAACACTGAAGCTTTCTTT.

The chain recombines TRBV18 with TRBJ2-3; possibly TRBD2 for D (6 bases). Trimming cost V 1 base and J 3 bases, with 11 bases left between them. The CDR3 consists of 15 residues. Germline assignment: CDR1 KGHSH and CDR2 LQKENI. The CDR3 loop reads CASSPQEEGTDTQYF. DNA of the CDR3: TGTGCCAGCTCACCACAGGAGGAGGGAACAGATACGCAGTATTTT.

This clone has just a few counts. The same CDR3 can be traced to other DNA sequences in this sample. The genes are TRBV5-1 and TRBJ1-2, with no clear D. The length of the CDR3 is 13 residues. The V gene's germline CDR1 is SGHRS and CDR2 YFSETQ. V was pared by 0 bases and J by 1 base, with 4 bases between. The CDR3 DNA reads as TGCGCCAGCAGCTTGGGCGGTAACTATGGCTACACCTTC. This codes for CASSLGGNYGYTF.

This clone was counted a few times. J is TRBJ1-1 and V is TRBV6-6; D is undetermined. This CDR3 comprises 12 residues. Germline V gives CDR1 MNHNY, CDR2 SVGAGI (reference sequence). Trimming stripped 6 bases from V and 5 bases from J, with 10 bases between. Here the CDR3 reads CASSSTGTEAFF. The CDR3 DNA is TGTGCCAGCAGCTCTACCGGGACTGAAGCTTTCTTT.